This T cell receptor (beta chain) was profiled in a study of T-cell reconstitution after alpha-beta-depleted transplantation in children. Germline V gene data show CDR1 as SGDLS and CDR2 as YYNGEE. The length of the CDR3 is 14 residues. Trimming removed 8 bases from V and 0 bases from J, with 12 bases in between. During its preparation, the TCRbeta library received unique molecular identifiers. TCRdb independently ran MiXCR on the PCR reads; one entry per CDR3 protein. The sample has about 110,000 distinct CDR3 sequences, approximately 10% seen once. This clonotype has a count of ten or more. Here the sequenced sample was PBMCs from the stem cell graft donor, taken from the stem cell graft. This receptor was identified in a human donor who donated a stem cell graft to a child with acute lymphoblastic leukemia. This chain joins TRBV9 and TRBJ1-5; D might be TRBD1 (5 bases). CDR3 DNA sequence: TGTGCCAGTTCCAGGGATCATAGCAATCAGCCCCAGCATTTT. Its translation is CASSRDHSNQPQHF.